Detailed here is one T cell receptor beta chain. Germline V gives CDR1 GTSNPN, CDR2 SVGIG (reference sequence). The CDR3 extends over 14 amino acids. After removal of 4 bases from V and 7 bases from J, the junction contained 5 bases not matched to a gene. These data originate in a study of blood T cell repertoires in COVID-19. At the level of the study: The origin of the acute and convalescent COVID-19 samples was the United States, Italy and Spain.

In terms of age and location, participants ranged from roughly 18 to 95 years and lived in under 30 US areas. Cohort assignment relied on participant-reported clinical history. Generated by immunoSEQ multiplex PCR, the TCRdb table keeps only in-frame clones and is missing some. This table has hundreds of thousands of clones, about 88% appearing once. The chain uses TRBV30 and TRBJ2-3; 13 nucleotides agree with TRBD2. Input material: PBMCs or T cells enriched from blood (not recorded which). This sequence was found in a woman aged 60-75 years who had recovered from COVID-19. Here the CDR3 reads CAWTSGLAGNTQYF. CDR3 bases: TGTGCCTGGACATCGGGACTAGCGGGAAATACGCAGTATTTT.